This T cell receptor beta chain stems from a study of regulatory T cells in long-lasting Graves disease. Investigators prepared the TCR beta libraries by applying iRepertoire HTBI primers and Arm-PCR of CDR3 regions. From the multiplex PCR reads, TCRdb called clonotypes with MiXCR, one entry per CDR3 protein. The data contain hundreds of thousands of distinct CDR3 sequences, roughly 23% of them singletons. Deletions cut 5 bases from V and 8 bases from J, with 19 bases between. The CDR3 extends over 15 amino acids. Germline V CDR1 and CDR2: MDHEN, SYDVKM. Indicated time point: persistent/refractory GD, antithyroid drugs over 5 years with positive TRAb. There was RNA extracted from PBMCs, and the TCR library was made from it. Patients with Graves' disease were diagnosed by American Thyroid Association guidelines.

The sample consisted of peripheral blood mononuclear cells (PBMCs), taken when the disease was refractory, from a patient treated with antithyroid drugs. The V and J genes are TRBV28 and TRBJ2-1; either TRBD1 or TRBD2 may fit D (5 bases each). This clonotype was obtained from a female donor with Graves disease. CDR3 nucleotides: TGTGCCAGCAGTGCCAGGGTGTGGGGAGCCGATGAGCAGTTCTTC. Translated: CASSARVWGADEQFF. Full variable domain (rest looked up from reference TRBV28 and TRBJ2-1): DVKVTQSSRYLVKRTGEKVFLECVQDMDHENMFWYRQDPGLGLRLIYFSYDVKMKEKGDIPEGYSVSREKKERFSLILESASTNQTSMYLCASSARVWGADEQFFGPGTRLTVL.